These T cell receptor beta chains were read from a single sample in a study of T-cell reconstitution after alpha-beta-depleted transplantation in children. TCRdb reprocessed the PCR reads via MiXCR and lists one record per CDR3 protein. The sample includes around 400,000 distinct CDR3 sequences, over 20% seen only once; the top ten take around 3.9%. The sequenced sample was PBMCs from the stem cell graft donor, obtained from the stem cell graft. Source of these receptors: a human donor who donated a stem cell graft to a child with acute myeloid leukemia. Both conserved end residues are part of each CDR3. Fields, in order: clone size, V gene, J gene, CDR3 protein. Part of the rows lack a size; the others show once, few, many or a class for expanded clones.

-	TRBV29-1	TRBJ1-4	CSVEAFATNEKLFF
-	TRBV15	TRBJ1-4	CATSTYRRSNEKLFF
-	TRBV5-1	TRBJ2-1	CASSLGMGSYNEQFF
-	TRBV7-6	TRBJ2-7	CASSLSPEYYEQYF
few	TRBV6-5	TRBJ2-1	CASSYPGGSYNEQFF
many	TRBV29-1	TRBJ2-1	CSVVSGRAYNEQFF
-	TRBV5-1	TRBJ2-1	CASSNGQVNNEQFF
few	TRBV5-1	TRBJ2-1	CASSLSEFPYNEQFF
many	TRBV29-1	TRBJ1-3	CSATDSGNTIYF
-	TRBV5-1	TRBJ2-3	CASSLDQLRSTDTQYF
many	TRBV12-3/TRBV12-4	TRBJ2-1	CASSSDSSHEQFF
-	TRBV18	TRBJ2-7	CASSPQGKMTYEQYF
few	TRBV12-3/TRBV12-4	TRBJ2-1	CASSFKAGGPRNEQFF
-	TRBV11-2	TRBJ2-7	CASTSRGPDEQYF
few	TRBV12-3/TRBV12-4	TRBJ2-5	CASSSDPRGETQYF
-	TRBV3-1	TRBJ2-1	CASSQDLGLHNEQFF
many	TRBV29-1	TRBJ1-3	CSVLLDSSGNTIYF
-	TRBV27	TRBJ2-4	CASKASGAKNIQYF
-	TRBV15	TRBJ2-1	CATSSLARDEQFF
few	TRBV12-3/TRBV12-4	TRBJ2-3	CASSVDFRTDTQYF
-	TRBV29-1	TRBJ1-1	CSNRVMDRTEAFF
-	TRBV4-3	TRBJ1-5	CASSQDPGVRQHF
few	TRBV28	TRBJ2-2	CASNSGTTISGELFF
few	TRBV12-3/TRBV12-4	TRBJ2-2	CASTHTVSNTGELFF
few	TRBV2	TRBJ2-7	CASSEVRYEQYF
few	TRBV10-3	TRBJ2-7	CAISELRAYEQYF
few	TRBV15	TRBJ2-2	CATSRGLASIGELFF
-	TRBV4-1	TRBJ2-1	CASSQVDGRLGNEQFF
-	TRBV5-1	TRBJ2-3	CASSLVYTRDTQYF
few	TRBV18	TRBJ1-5	CASSLSGDRPNQPQHF
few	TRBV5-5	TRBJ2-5	CASSLIQGETQYF
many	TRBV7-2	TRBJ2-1	CASSLVLGANEQFF
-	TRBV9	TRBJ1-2	CASSLRTESNYGYTF
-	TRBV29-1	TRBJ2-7	CSVERSEKQYF
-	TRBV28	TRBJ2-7	CASSLRRDAWEQYF
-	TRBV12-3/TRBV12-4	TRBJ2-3	CASSKTGRPTDTQYF
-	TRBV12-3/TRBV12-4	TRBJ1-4	CASSSQGSGEKLFF
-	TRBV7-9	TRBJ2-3	CASSFPFEGDKADTQYF
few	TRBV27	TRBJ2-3	CASSSIQRENTDTQYF
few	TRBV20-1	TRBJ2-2	CSSSEQNTGELFF
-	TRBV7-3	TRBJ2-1	CASSLGYVPTYNEQFF
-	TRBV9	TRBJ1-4	CASSVPRGNEKLFF
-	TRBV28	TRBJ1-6	CASSSGTITNNSPLHF
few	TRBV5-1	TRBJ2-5	CASSLGQGPPKETQYF
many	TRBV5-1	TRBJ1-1	CASSFDGQNTEAFF
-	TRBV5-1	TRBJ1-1	CASSLAETRGDTEAFF
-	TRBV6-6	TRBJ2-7	CASSHLHEQYF
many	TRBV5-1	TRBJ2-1	CASSLLSSGRASGVGEQFF
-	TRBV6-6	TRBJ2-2	CASSQMGAGELFF